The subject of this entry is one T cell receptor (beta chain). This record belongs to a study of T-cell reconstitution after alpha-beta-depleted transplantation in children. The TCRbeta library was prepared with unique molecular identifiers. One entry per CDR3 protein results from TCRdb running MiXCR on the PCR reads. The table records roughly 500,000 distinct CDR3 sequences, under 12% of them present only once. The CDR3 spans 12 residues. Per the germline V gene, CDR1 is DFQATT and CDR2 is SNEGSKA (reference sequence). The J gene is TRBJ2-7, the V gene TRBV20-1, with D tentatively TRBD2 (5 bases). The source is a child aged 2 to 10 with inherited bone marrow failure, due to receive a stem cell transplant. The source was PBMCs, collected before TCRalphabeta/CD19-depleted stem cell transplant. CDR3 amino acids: CSWTAPLSEQYF. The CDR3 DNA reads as TGCAGCTGGACTGCCCCACTTAGCGAGCAGTACTTC.